Sequencing of this T cell receptor beta chain was carried out in a study of TET2 disruption in CD19-targeted CAR T cells (dated by TCRdb to 2017 to 2018). Turning to the overall study: The number of samples was determined by the original clinical trial design and by which samples were available, and no additional inclusion criteria were applied.

The sample's treatment or condition label is to be understood as: autologous CTL019 cells: CD19 CAR with 4-1BB and CD3 zeta domains. TCR zeta and 4-1BB costimulatory signaling domains were built into the CD19 CAR. T cells for CTL019 manufacturing were collected from peripheral blood by leukapheresis. The DNeasy Blood and Tissue Kit was used to extract genomic DNA from pre-infusion T cells, peripheral blood, or sorted post-infusion T cells. V was cut back by 1 base and J by 1 base, leaving a gap of 4 bases between them. Including cysteine and phenylalanine, the CDR3 has 13 amino acids. The DNA shown is the part of the CDR3 that was read: 30 bases, in frame from base 1. According to the germline V gene (reference sequence), CDR1 reads DFQATT and CDR2 reads SNEGSKA. Study-level results and caveats: The conclusions drawn about the patient's CAR T cells were based on extensive analysis of just one subject.

As for this clone: Its cognate antigen has yet to be identified. With the read ending 3 residues before the CDR3 end, the germline J gene is used to fill in that end.

Deep sequencing of the TCR beta chain was done using the immunoSEQ assay. The study's own analysis went as follows. Only productive TCR beta rearrangements were used to calculate clonotype frequencies. TCRdb stores this immuneACCESS table with in-frame sequences only. Part of the clones is absent; in the studies checked, under half of the shortfall reflects unresolved V genes, and no reason is known for the rest. The DNA gave D and trimming, while V, J and clone size come from that table. The table of this sample itemizes about 25,000 clones. The ten largest clonotypes hold approximately 2% of the sample.

The sample here was CD8- CAR+ T cells sorted from cultured blood T cells, taken for CD19 CAR T cell therapy. The intended sense of this specimen's cell subset or site label: CD8-negative CAR-positive T cells from the infusion product. The sequence joins TRBV20-1 to TRBJ2-2, with no reliable assignment of the D segment. The TCR comes from an older man with chronic lymphocytic leukemia. The sequenced part of the CDR3 DNA is TGCAGTGCTAGAGCAGTGAACACCGGGGAG. Its translation reads: CSARAVNTGE. In full, the CDR3 is CSARAVNTGELFF.